Following are 2 T cell receptor beta chains from one sample sequenced in a study of T-cell memory formation after mild COVID-19. TCRdb re-called the 5' RACE reads with MiXCR, one entry per CDR3 protein. This table has roughly 110,000 distinct CDR3 sequences, about 20% appearing once. The sequencing input was PBMCs or a T cell subset sorted from them (not recorded which). Source of these receptors: a man aged 18 to 30 who had mild COVID-19 (a few samples of this study predate the infection). Cell type and time point are not known.

This sequence joins TRBV12-3 or TRBV12-4 and TRBJ2-7, with D uncertain. V was pared by 6 bases and J by 7 bases, with 10 bases between. The CDR3 is 11 amino acids. The CDR3 DNA follows: TGTGCCAGCAGGGACCTAGGAGAGCAGTACTTC. Translated, it gives CASRDLGEQYF.

This rearrangement joins TRBV4-2 to TRBJ2-3, with D tentatively TRBD2 (5 bases). V gave up 0 bases and J gave up 1 base, with 14 bases separating them. The CDR3 is 17 amino acids. CDR1 is LGHNA and CDR2 is YNFKEQ in the germline V gene. CDR3 residues: CASSQEARLARTDTQYF. In nucleotides, the CDR3 is TGTGCCAGCAGCCAAGAGGCCCGCCTAGCTCGCACAGATACGCAGTATTTT.